One and the same sample provided the 10 T cell receptor beta chains below, sequenced in a study of T cells in Graves' hyperthyroidism and ophthalmopathy. Amplification targeted TCR beta CDR3 regions from RNA transcripts. HTBI primers were employed in a first-round RT-PCR of the TCR CDR3. TCRdb re-derived calls from the multiplex PCR reads in MiXCR, one entry per CDR3 protein. The repertoire holds hundreds of thousands of distinct CDR3 sequences, with 20% as singletons. Material: blood. These TCRs come from a man in his forties with Graves' ophthalmopathy.

This clonotype appeared a few times. The chain couples TRBV29-1 to TRBJ1-5, with 10 bases that match TRBD1. CDR1 SQVTM and CDR2 ANQGSEA come from the germline V gene. The junction had 3 bases not matched to a gene; V was cut back by 5 bases and J by 5 bases. The CDR3 is 13 amino acids. CDR3 sequence reads: CSVSGQGDQPQHF. CDR3 coding DNA: TGCAGCGTTTCCGGACAGGGGGATCAGCCCCAGCATTTT.

This clonotype showed up many times. This rearrangement joins TRBV7-8 to TRBJ2-5; no clear D. The CDR3 length is 15 residues. Germline V gene data show CDR1 as SGHVS and CDR2 as FQNEAQ. V was trimmed by 1 base and J by 1 base, leaving 10 bases between them. Here the CDR3 reads CASSLGRRAQETQYF. For the CDR3, the DNA is TGTGCCAGCAGCTTAGGACGGAGAGCCCAAGAGACCCAGTACTTC.

In the case of this clonotype: A much larger clone is a single base away; this may be a read error. This rearrangement joins TRBV18 to TRBJ1-1; D is ambiguous. Germline V gene data show CDR1 as KGHSH and CDR2 as LQKENI. The CDR3 contains 12 residues. This chain's CDR3 is CASSPSNTEALF. The CDR3 nucleotides are TGTGCCAGCTCACCCTCGAACACTGAAGCTCTCTTT.

This clonotype has just a few counts. This chain links TRBV6-5 with TRBJ1-6; D is unresolved. The CDR3 loop spans 17 amino acids. Trimming shortened V by 0 bases and J by 9 bases, and 18 bases separated the two germline ends. Germline values: CDR1 MNHEY, CDR2 SVGAGI. The CDR3 is CASSYSPLQDVGSPLHF. Here the CDR3 DNA reads TGTGCCAGCAGTTACTCCCCTTTGCAAGATGTCGGTTCACCCCTCCACTTT.

This clonotype is a singleton in its sample. V usage is TRBV6-1 and J usage is TRBJ1-6; D not certain. V was cut by 2 bases and J by 6 bases, with 11 bases left in between. Germline CDR1 is MNHNS and CDR2 is SASEGT. The CDR3 contains 15 residues. The CDR3 DNA reads as TGTGCCAGCAGTGAACGCAAGGCCATTAATTCACCCCTCCACTTT. Residues: CASSERKAINSPLHF.

Notes on this clonotype: A read error may explain this, as a much larger clone is one base away. Here the CDR3 DNA reads TGTGCCAGCAGTGAAGCGGGTCCCACTAGGGAGCAGTGCTTC. Amino acid sequence: CASSEAGPTREQCF. The gene calls are TRBV6-1 and TRBJ2-1; D is perhaps TRBD2 (5 bases). CDR3 length: 14 amino acids. Per germline, CDR1 MNHNS and CDR2 SASEGT.

The sample holds a few counts of this clonotype. V is TRBV20-1 and J is TRBJ2-7, with TRBD2 matching over 9 bases. The CDR3 spans 15 residues. Germline loops: CDR1 DFQATT, CDR2 SNEGSKA (reference sequence). V lost 2 bases, J lost 1 base, and 6 bases stayed unmatched. The CDR3 DNA sequence: TGCAGTGCTAGATTGAGTGCGGGAGGGTCCTACGAGCAGTACTTC. The encoded protein is CSARLSAGGSYEQYF.

V usage is TRBV20-1 and J usage is TRBJ1-5; 9 bases align to TRBD1. The CDR3 contains 16 residues. The germline CDR1 and CDR2 sequences are DFQATT and SNEGSKA (reference sequence). After removal of 2 bases from V and 6 bases from J, the junction contained 11 bases not matched to a gene. CDR3 DNA sequence: TGCAGTGCTAGATCCGGACAGGGGATGGGAACTCAGCCCCAGCATTTT. Translating gives CSARSGQGMGTQPQHF.

A few counts support this clonotype. The chain uses TRBV29-1 and TRBJ1-1, with 8 bases fitting TRBD1. CDR3 length: 16 residues. V dropped 0 bases and J dropped 0; count of bases not matched to a gene: 6. The germline CDR1 and CDR2 sequences are SQVTM and ANQGSEA. The CDR3 is CSVEDGRGQVNTEAFF. The CDR3 DNA reads as TGCAGCGTTGAAGATGGCAGGGGGCAGGTGAACACTGAAGCTTTCTTT.

This chain links TRBV6-5 with TRBJ1-6; unclear D gene. CDR1 MNHEY and CDR2 SVGAGI come from the germline V gene. Trimming took 2 bases from V and 10 from J, leaving 9 bases between them. This CDR3 spans 13 amino acids. The CDR3 DNA is TGTGCCAGCAGTTACCCGGGAGTATCACCCCTCCACTTT. Protein product: CASSYPGVSPLHF.